This T cell receptor (beta chain) emerged from a study of T cells in Graves' hyperthyroidism and ophthalmopathy. This clonotype appeared many times. Its antigen is not identified. From RNA transcripts, TCR beta CDR3 regions were amplified. Initially, a first-round RT-PCR of the TCR CDR3 employed the HTBI primer set. TCRdb reprocessed the multiplex PCR reads via MiXCR and lists one record per CDR3 protein. This table holds approximately 360,000 distinct CDR3 sequences, approximately 15% found once. Points from the study as a whole: The model foresaw ophthalmopathy a median about 6.1 months prior to onset.

For the diagnoses, clinical symptoms, serum thyroxine and TRAb, thyroid ultrasound and orbital computed tomography were used. Ahead of any ophthalmopathy symptoms, the blood sample was obtained at the first diagnosis of hyperthyroidism. Per the germline V gene, CDR1 is SNHLY and CDR2 is FYNNEI. The CDR3 loop spans 14 amino acids. V was clipped by 10 bases and J by 4 bases; unmatched bases: 8. The source material was blood. The TCR originated in a young woman with Graves' hyperthyroidism that later progressed to Graves' ophthalmopathy. The chain has TRBV2 and TRBJ2-3; 10 nucleotides agree with TRBD2. This CDR3 reads CANRGTSAADTQYF. In DNA, the CDR3 is TGTGCCAACAGGGGGACTAGCGCTGCAGATACGCAGTATTTT.